This is a list of T cell receptor beta chains from one sample in a study of Tregs in tolerant kidney transplant recipients. These TCRs are of unknown antigen specificity. TCRdb's table, derived via immunoSEQ multiplex PCR, lists solely in-frame clones and lacks some. The sample carries about 1,800 clones, 40% to 50% recorded once. Source material: Tregs from blood cultured with allogeneic cells. Receptors originate from a human donor in good health. Each CDR3 is given with its conserved first and last residue. The order of the fields is V gene, clone size, J gene, D gene, CDR3 DNA, CDR3 protein. D genes are given only for firm matches. Rows give clone size only sometimes, using once, few, many, or a class for an expanded clone.

>TRBV2|medium-sized|TRBJ1-5|TRBD1
TGTGCCAGCAGTGGACAGGGAGGGAGTCAGCCCCAGCATTTT
CASSGQGGSQPQHF
>TRBV6-5|few|TRBJ2-3|.
TGTGCCAGCAGTGGACCAGATAGAGATACGCAGTATTTT
CASSGPDRDTQYF
>TRBV6-4|.|TRBJ1-5|.
TGTGCCAGTGAGCGACAGCCCCAGCATTTT
CASERQPQHF
>TRBV7-3|.|TRBJ1-5|.
TGTGCCAGCAGCTTAGCCAGACATCAGCCCCAGCATTTT
CASSLARHQPQHF
>TRBV6-1|large|TRBJ1-4|TRBD1
TGTGCCAGCAGTGAACAGGACAGGGGTAATGAAAAACTGTTTTTT
CASSEQDRGNEKLFF
>TRBV9|.|TRBJ1-1|.
TGTGCCAGCAGCGCCCGACAGAACACTGAAGCTTTCTTT
CASSARQNTEAFF
>TRBV5-1|few|TRBJ2-2|TRBD1
TGCGCCAGCAGCTTGTGGGGACAGGGGTCTGGCGGGGAGCTGTTTTTT
CASSLWGQGSGGELFF
>TRBV12-5|.|TRBJ2-7|TRBD1
TGTGCTAGTGGTTTGGTTAAAAGGACAGGATCCTACGAGCAGTACTTC
CASGLVKRTGSYEQYF
>TRBV7-6|.|TRBJ2-5|.
TGTGCCAGCAGCTCCAGCCAAGAGACCCAGTACTTC
CASSSSQETQYF
>TRBV5-8|.|TRBJ1-2|TRBD1
TGTGCCAGCAGCCACCGGGACAGGGGGATTGTCGGCTACACCTTC
CASSHRDRGIVGYTF
>TRBV5-1|.|TRBJ2-1|TRBD2
TGCGCCAGCAGCCCCTCGGGACTAGCGGGAGGAGGTTTCTTC
CASSPSGLAGGGFF
>TRBV5-6|medium-sized|TRBJ2-6|.
TGTGCCAGCAGCTTGGGGACAGTCTCTGGGGCCAACGTCCTGACTTTC
CASSLGTVSGANVLTF
>TRBV11-2|large|TRBJ1-1|.
TGTGCCAGCAGCTTATACGGCGTAGGACGCTATGAAGCTTTCTTT
CASSLYGVGRYEAFF
>TRBV5-4|.|TRBJ2-4|.
TGTGCCAGCAGCCCGGGCGAGCCAAACATTCAGTACTTC
CASSPGEPNIQYF
>TRBV29-1|.|TRBJ2-5|.
TGCAGCGTTCTCCCCGGGGTCCCAGAGACCCAGTACTTC
CSVLPGVPETQYF
>TRBV7-2|.|TRBJ2-7|.
TGTGCCAGCAGCTTAGTCGGGGGCCTTTATTGGGAGCAGTACTTC
CASSLVGGLYWEQYF
>TRBV4-1|.|TRBJ1-2|.
TGCGCCAGCAGCTTATCTCCCGGAGCCGGGGTTTATGGCTACACCTTC
CASSLSPGAGVYGYTF
>TRBV5-1|.|TRBJ2-5|.
TGCGCCAGCAGCCTCACGGGGACGCGGGAGACCCAGTACTTC
CASSLTGTRETQYF
>TRBV11-2|.|TRBJ2-1|TRBD2
TGTGCCAGCAGCTTAGATAGCGGGAGAAACAATGAGCAGTTCTTC
CASSLDSGRNNEQFF
>TRBV29-1|few|TRBJ1-2|.
TGCAGCGTTCACAAGGGACTCGACGGCGGCTACACCTTC
CSVHKGLDGGYTF
>TRBV7-3|.|TRBJ1-2|.
TGTGCCAGCAGCTTAGCGCCTGGTGCGGGCTACACCTTC
CASSLAPGAGYTF
>TRBV4-2|.|TRBJ2-5|.
TGTGCCAGCAGCCGTTCCAGGGGCCAAGAGACCCAGTACTTC
CASSRSRGQETQYF
>TRBV6-5|.|TRBJ2-7|.
TGTGCCAGCAGCTTGGGACCGAGAGTGGGCGACGAGCAGTACTTC
CASSLGPRVGDEQYF
>TRBV7-6|once|TRBJ2-7|.
TGTGCCAGCAGCTCCGGGTCGATATTAAACTACGAGCAGTACTTC
CASSSGSILNYEQYF
>TRBV28|.|TRBJ2-7|.
TGTGCCAGCAGTTTATCTGGGTTGTTATACGAGCAGTACTTC
CASSLSGLLYEQYF
>TRBV21-1|.|TRBJ2-7|.
TGTGCCAGCAGCAAAGCTGAAGGATGGGCAGGAAAACTCTACGAGCAGTACTTC
CASSKAEGWAGKLYEQYF
>TRBV7-9|.|TRBJ2-5|.
TGTGCCAGCAGCTCCAGGGAGACCCAGTACTTC
CASSSRETQYF
>TRBV27|few|TRBJ2-1|.
TGTGCCAGCAGCGGGAGATCCTACAATGAGCAGTTCTTC
CASSGRSYNEQFF
>TRBV11-3|.|TRBJ2-7|.
TGTGCCAGCAGCTTAAACAGCTACGAGCAGTACTTC
CASSLNSYEQYF
>TRBV7-9|.|TRBJ2-5|.
TGTGCCAGCAGCCTAGGGGGGAGGACCCAGTACTTC
CASSLGGRTQYF
>TRBV19|.|TRBJ2-7|.
TGTGCCAGTAGTAATGGGGTCGGAATCGGGGTCGAGCAGTACTTC
CASSNGVGIGVEQYF
>TRBV5-1|large|TRBJ1-3|.
TGCGCCAGCAGCTTGGGTGCTGGAAACACCATATATTTT
CASSLGAGNTIYF
>TRBV9|medium-sized|TRBJ2-2|.
TGTGCCAGCAGCGCCCGAATCGGCAGCTATACCGGGGAGCTGTTTTTT
CASSARIGSYTGELFF
>TRBV14|.|TRBJ2-3|.
TGTGCCAGCAGCCCGAAGGCAGATACGCAGTATTTT
CASSPKADTQYF
>TRBV18|once|TRBJ1-1|.
TGTGCCAGCTCACCCTCCTCCGGGGGTAGAAACACTGAAGCTTTCTTT
CASSPSSGGRNTEAFF
>TRBV6-5|few|TRBJ2-7|.
TGTGCCAGCAGAGGGAGGACCGGTGGGGAGCAGTACTTC
CASRGRTGGEQYF
>TRBV11-3|.|TRBJ2-3|.
TGTGCCAGCAGCATCCGGACAGATACGCAGTATTTT
CASSIRTDTQYF
>TRBV7-6|.|TRBJ1-2|.
TGTGCCAGCAGTCGGATCCGTGGGCTTGGCTATGGCTACACCTTC
CASSRIRGLGYGYTF
>TRBV18|.|TRBJ1-5|TRBD1
TGTGCCAGCGCCGTGACAGGGAACAATCAGCCCCAGCATTTT
CASAVTGNNQPQHF
>TRBV6-4|.|TRBJ1-6|TRBD1
TGTGCCAGCAGTGTTCGACAGGGTTATAATTCACCCCTCCACTTT
CASSVRQGYNSPLHF
>TRBV20-1|.|TRBJ1-1|.
TGCAGTGCTAGAGAGCCCAAAAAAGCTTTCTTT
CSAREPKKAFF
>TRBV7-2|.|TRBJ2-7|TRBD2
TGTGCCAGCAGCGGACTAGCGGGGTTCGACGAGCAGTACTTC
CASSGLAGFDEQYF
>TRBV7-3|few|TRBJ2-7|.
TGTGCCAGCAGCCTCGGACGGAGGCCCACTTTCGAGCAGTACTTC
CASSLGRRPTFEQYF
>TRBV7-9|.|TRBJ2-2|.
TGTGCCAGCAGCTTTACAGGGTTAACCGGGGAGCTGTTTTTT
CASSFTGLTGELFF